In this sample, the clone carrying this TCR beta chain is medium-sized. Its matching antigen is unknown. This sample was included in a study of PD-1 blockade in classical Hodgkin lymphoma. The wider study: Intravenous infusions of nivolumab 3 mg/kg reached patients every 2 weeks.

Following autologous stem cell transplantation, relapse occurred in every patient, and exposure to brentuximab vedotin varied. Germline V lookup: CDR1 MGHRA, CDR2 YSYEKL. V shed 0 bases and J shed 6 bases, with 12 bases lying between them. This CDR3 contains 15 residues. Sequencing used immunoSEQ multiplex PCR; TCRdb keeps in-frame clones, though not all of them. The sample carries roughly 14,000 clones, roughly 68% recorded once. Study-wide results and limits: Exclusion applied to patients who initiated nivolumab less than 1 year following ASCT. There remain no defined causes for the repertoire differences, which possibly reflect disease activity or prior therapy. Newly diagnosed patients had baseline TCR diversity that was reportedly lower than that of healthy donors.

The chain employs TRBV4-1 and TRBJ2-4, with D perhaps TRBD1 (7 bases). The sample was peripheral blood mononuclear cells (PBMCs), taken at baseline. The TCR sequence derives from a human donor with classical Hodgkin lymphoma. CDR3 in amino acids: CASSQDRGVGNIQYF. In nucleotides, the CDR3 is TGCGCCAGCAGCCAAGACAGGGGGGTAGGAAACATTCAGTACTTC.